A single sample is the source of the 29 T cell receptor beta chains below, sequenced in a study of cytomegalovirus exposure and HLA in healthy donors. The study ran its PCR with 60 Vbeta and 13 Jbeta primers. Method: immunoSEQ multiplex PCR; TCRdb's copy keeps in-frame clones and lacks some. This table holds 150,000 to 200,000 clones, around four fifths found once. The specimen was PBMCs. Receptors originate from a young man in good health and CMV-seronegative.

The DNA for the CDR3 is TGTGCCAGCAGGGGGCTAAGCTCCTACAATGAGCAGTTCTTC. Its protein is CASRGLSSYNEQFF. The chain employs TRBV6-1 and TRBJ2-1; possibly TRBD1 for D (5 bases). Germline CDR1 is MNHNS and CDR2 is SASEGT. The CDR3 is 14 amino acids. Trimming left V 6 bases short and J 0 bases short, with 9 bases between.

This clone was observed a handful of times. This chain links TRBV5-1 with TRBJ1-4; perhaps TRBD1 as D (5 bases). Germline CDR1 SGHRS, CDR2 YFSETQ. CDR3 length: 13 residues. Trimming removed 5 bases from V and 6 bases from J, with 11 bases in between. The CDR3 nucleotides are TGCGCCAGCAGTGGGGGAGGGGATGAAAAACTGTTTTTT. It yields the protein CASSGGGDEKLFF. Combining the CDR3 with reference TRBV5-1 and TRBJ1-4 gives the whole variable domain KAGVTQTPRYLIKTRGQQVTLSCSPISGHRSVSWYQQTPGQGLQFLFEYFSETQRNKGNFPGRFSGRQFSNSRSEMNVSTLELGDSALYLCASSGGGDEKLFFGSGTQLSVL.

This chain joins TRBV9 and TRBJ2-7; D perhaps matches TRBD1 (7 bases). Trimming left V 0 bases short and J 4 bases short, with 11 bases between. Germline-derived CDR1 and CDR2 are SGDLS and YYNGEE. The CDR3 runs 14 residues. For the CDR3, the DNA is TGTGCCAGCAGCGTAGACCCAGGGGGGTACGAGCAGTACTTC. Residues: CASSVDPGGYEQYF.

This chain links TRBV7-9 with TRBJ2-7; 7 positions match TRBD1. The germline gives CDR1 SEHNR, CDR2 FQNEAQ (reference sequence). The V and J ends lost 5 bases and 3 bases, in that order; junction bases with no gene match: 1. The CDR3 length is 12 residues. CDR3 sequence reads: CASSRQGYEQYF. Written as DNA, the CDR3 is TGTGCCAGCAGCCGACAGGGCTACGAGCAGTACTTC.

J is TRBJ1-2 and V is TRBV2, with 7 bases identical to TRBD1. The V gene end was trimmed by 7 bases and the J gene end by 5 bases; junction bases not matched to a gene: 10. The CDR3 totals 14 residues. The V gene's germline CDR1 is SNHLY and CDR2 FYNNEI. DNA for the CDR3: TGTGCCAGCACCCGGGAAACAGGGGTGTATGGCTACACCTTC. It translates to CASTRETGVYGYTF. Drawing the rest from reference TRBV2 and TRBJ1-2, the complete variable domain is EPEVTQTPSHQVTQMGQEVILRCVPISNHLYFYWYRQILGQKVEFLVSFYNNEISEKSEIFDDQFSVERPDGSNFTLKIRSTKLEDSAMYFCASTRETGVYGYTFGSGTRLTVV.

CDR3 bases: TGCGCCAGCAGCCAATTTGACAGGGGGATCTACGAGCAGTACTTC. Amino acid sequence: CASSQFDRGIYEQYF. The rearrangement links TRBV4-1 to TRBJ2-5; 9 bases align to TRBD1. The J call may be mistaken, given a closer DNA end match to TRBJ2-7. The CDR3 spans 15 residues. Germline CDR1 MGHRA, CDR2 YSYEKL.

The chain links TRBV4-2 to TRBJ2-1; D possibly corresponds to TRBD2 (7 bases). The CDR3 sequence is 16 residues long. Germline V gene data show CDR1 as LGHNA and CDR2 as YNFKEQ. V gave up 2 bases and J gave up 7 bases, with 18 bases separating them. CDR3 sequence: CASSQIMQGGGNEQFF. In nucleotides, the CDR3 is TGTGCCAGCAGCCAAATCATGCAAGGGGGAGGGAATGAGCAGTTCTTC.

The chain combines TRBV7-2 with TRBJ2-4, with D hard to call. The length of the CDR3 is 13 residues. V lost 5 bases and J lost 7, with 12 bases in between. Germline V lookup: CDR1 SGHTA, CDR2 FQGNSA. The CDR3 protein is CASSTPGANIQYF. The CDR3 nucleotides are TGTGCCAGCAGCACCCCCGGTGCGAACATTCAGTACTTC.

This clone appeared once. The rearrangement uses TRBV30 and TRBJ1-1, with 8 positions matching TRBD1. The ends lost 4 bases at V and 6 bases at J; junction bases unmatched: 16. The CDR3 totals 16 residues. CDR1 and CDR2 (germline): GTSNPN, SVGIG (reference sequence). CDR3 sequence: CAWTTNRGNVLSEAFF. The CDR3 DNA is TGTGCCTGGACTACTAACAGGGGGAACGTACTATCTGAAGCTTTCTTT.

V is TRBV6-6 and J is TRBJ2-2, with 7 bases matching TRBD1. CDR3 length equals 16 residues. Germline CDR1 MNHNY, CDR2 SVGAGI (reference sequence). V trimming: 5 bases; J trimming: 0 bases; junction bases outside the gene matches: 6. CDR3 sequence reads: CASSPRGQPNTGELFF. CDR3 DNA sequence: TGTGCCAGCAGTCCCCGGGGACAGCCGAACACCGGGGAGCTGTTTTTT.

V usage is TRBV13 and J usage is TRBJ1-2, with 8 nucleotides matching TRBD1. After removal of 3 bases from V and 4 bases from J, the junction contained 4 bases not matched to a gene. This CDR3 has 14 residues. From germline, CDR1 is PRHDT and CDR2 FYEKMQ (reference sequence). As DNA, the CDR3 is TGTGCCAGCAGCTTCCGGGACAGGCCCTATGGCTACACCTTC. It codes for CASSFRDRPYGYTF.

This chain links TRBV28 with TRBJ1-6; D is undetermined. The V end was cut by 4 bases, the J end by 0 bases, with 10 bases between. The CDR3 is 16 residues long. From germline, CDR1 is MDHEN and CDR2 SYDVKM. The DNA for the CDR3 is TGTGCCAGCAGTTGGTCTGGGAGCTCCTATAATTCACCCCTCCACTTT. Translating it yields CASSWSGSSYNSPLHF.

The chain joins TRBV7-2 to TRBJ1-4; 7 bases line up with TRBD1. The trim removed 1 base at V and 7 bases at J, leaving 3 bases unmatched. Germline CDR1 reads SGHTA; CDR2 reads FQGNSA. This CDR3 contains 14 residues. DNA of the CDR3: TGTGCCAGCAGCTTAGACAGGGGAGGTGAAAAACTGTTTTTT. This translates into CASSLDRGGEKLFF.

The chain has TRBV25-1 and TRBJ1-4; TRBD1 aligns across 8 bases. Trimming took 1 base from V and 10 from J; bases not matched to a gene: 14. The CDR3 extends over 17 amino acids. Per the germline V gene, CDR1 is MGHDK and CDR2 is SYGVNS. DNA for the CDR3: TGTGCCAGCAGTGAATTATACGGGGCAGGGGGCGCCGGAAAACTGTTTTTT. Amino acid sequence: CASSELYGAGGAGKLFF. The whole variable domain, filled in from reference TRBV25-1 and TRBJ1-4, reads EADIYQTPRYLVIGTGKKITLECSQTMGHDKMYWYQQDPGMELHLIHYSYGVNSTEKGDLSSESTVSRIRTEHFPLTLESARPSHTSQYLCASSELYGAGGAGKLFFGSGTQLSVL.

The rearrangement uses TRBV9 and TRBJ2-7; no reliable D call. The CDR3 spans 13 residues. Trimming cost V 3 bases and J 3 bases, with 10 bases left between them. Germline CDR1 and CDR2: SGDLS and YYNGEE. The DNA for the CDR3 is TGTGCCAGCAGCGCCCGACAAAACTACGAGCAGTACTTC. Residues: CASSARQNYEQYF.

The rearrangement links TRBV30 to TRBJ1-1; D is unclear. This CDR3 has 12 amino acids. Germline lookup yields CDR1 GTSNPN and CDR2 SVGIG (reference sequence). Trimming stripped 2 bases from V and 6 bases from J, with 10 bases between. The CDR3 sequence is CAWSPRSAEAFF. The CDR3 bases are TGTGCCTGGAGTCCCAGATCCGCTGAAGCTTTCTTT.

V gene TRBV19 combines with J gene TRBJ1-4; D uncertain. The V end lost 3 bases, the J end lost 3 bases, and 8 bases lay between the germline ends. Per germline, CDR1 LNHDA and CDR2 SQIVND (reference sequence). The CDR3 spans 14 residues. This CDR3 reads CASSMSSSNEKLFF. The CDR3 nucleotides are TGTGCCAGTAGTATGTCGAGCTCTAATGAAAAACTGTTTTTT. The variable domain in full, completed from reference TRBV19 and TRBJ1-4, reads DGGITQSPKYLFRKEGQNVTLSCEQNLNHDAMYWYRQDPGQGLRLIYYSQIVNDFQKGDIAEGYSVSREKKESFPLTVTSAQKNPTAFYLCASSMSSSNEKLFFGSGTQLSVL.

The gene calls are TRBV5-1 and TRBJ2-5; 11 nucleotides match TRBD2. The CDR3 length is 17 residues. Germline V gene data show CDR1 as SGHRS and CDR2 as YFSETQ. With 1 base clipped from V and 2 bases from J, the junction kept 7 bases outside the gene matches. CDR3 region: CASSLSTSGGPQETQYF. CDR3 DNA: TGCGCCAGCAGCTTGAGTACTAGCGGGGGCCCTCAAGAGACCCAGTACTTC.

This clone showed up just once. The chain joins TRBV4-3 to TRBJ2-5; TRBD1 might be the D (5 bases). Germline-derived CDR1 and CDR2 are LGHNA and YSLEER. With 0 bases removed from V and 4 bases from J, the gap between germline ends came to 12 bases. This CDR3 is 15 amino acids long. This chain's CDR3 is CASSQDRGRAETQYF. CDR3 nucleotide sequence: TGCGCCAGCAGCCAAGATAGAGGCAGGGCAGAGACCCAGTACTTC.

The chain joins TRBV6-1 to TRBJ2-2; D is unresolved. CDR1 is MNHNS, CDR2 SASEGT, per germline. Trimming cost V 3 bases and J 6 bases, with 8 bases left between them. The CDR3 has 13 residues. The CDR3 loop is CASSDRLAGELFF. CDR3 nucleotide sequence: TGTGCCAGCAGTGACAGGCTGGCCGGGGAGCTGTTTTTT.

The genes are TRBV18 and TRBJ2-7, with D maybe TRBD1 (5 bases). The CDR3 is 15 amino acids. Germline lookup yields CDR1 KGHSH and CDR2 LQKENI. V was cut by 3 bases and J by 7 bases, with 19 bases left in between. The CDR3 bases are TGTGCCAGCTCACCCCAGGGTCTTTGGAATGATGAGCAGTACTTC. Amino acids: CASSPQGLWNDEQYF. Full variable domain (missing parts from reference TRBV18 and TRBJ2-7): NAGVMQNPRHLVRRRGQEARLRCSPMKGHSHVYWYRQLPEEGLKFMVYLQKENIIDESGMPKERFSAEFPKEGPSILRIQQVVRGDSAAYFCASSPQGLWNDEQYFGPGTRLTVT.

The rearrangement joins TRBV4-3 to TRBJ2-7, with 11 bases identical to TRBD1. The CDR3 consists of 16 residues. J was trimmed by 5 bases and V by 0 bases; bases with no gene match: 6. The germline V gene has CDR1 LGHNA and CDR2 YSLEER. CDR3 DNA: TGCGCCAGCAGCCAAGACCGAGGGACAGGGGGAAACGAGCAGTACTTC. It yields the protein CASSQDRGTGGNEQYF.

This clone was observed a few times. The chain has TRBV10-3 and TRBJ2-5, with a possible D match to TRBD1 (6 bases). The CDR3 contains 15 residues. Germline lookup yields CDR1 ENHRY and CDR2 SYGVKD. With 4 bases removed from V and 1 base from J, the gap between germline ends came to 13 bases. CDR3: CAISATEQGQETQYF. In DNA form, the CDR3 reads TGTGCCATCAGTGCAACAGAACAGGGCCAAGAGACCCAGTACTTC.

This chain links TRBV9 with TRBJ1-5; 10 bases match TRBD1. Germline lookup yields CDR1 SGDLS and CDR2 YYNGEE. This CDR3 spans 15 amino acids. Trimming cost V 3 bases and J 6 bases; bases outside gene matches: 6. DNA for the CDR3: TGTGCCAGCAGCGATGGGACAGGGGACGCTCAGCCCCAGCATTTT. Translating gives CASSDGTGDAQPQHF.

The table lists this clone with a few counts. This chain joins TRBV7-9 and TRBJ1-1, with unresolved D. Germline V gene data show CDR1 as SEHNR and CDR2 as FQNEAQ (reference sequence). The CDR3 is made up of 13 amino acids. Trimming took off 5 bases at V and 3 bases at J, with 10 bases between the two ends. CDR3 protein: CASSRDTHTEAFF. CDR3 bases: TGTGCCAGCAGCCGAGACACTCACACTGAAGCTTTCTTT. Drawing the rest from reference TRBV7-9 and TRBJ1-1, the complete variable domain is DTGVSQNPRHKITKRGQNVTFRCDPISEHNRLYWYRQTLGQGPEFLTYFQNEAQLEKSRLLSDRFSAERPKGSFSTLEIQRTEQGDSAMYLCASSRDTHTEAFFGQGTRLTVV.

The V and J genes are TRBV16 and TRBJ2-5, with TRBD1 as a possible D gene (5 bases). The J call may be incorrect, as the DNA end agrees better with TRBJ2-7. This CDR3 comprises 15 residues. The germline CDR1 and CDR2 sequences are KGHSY and FQNENV. The CDR3: CASSQAQVLSYEQYF. The CDR3 DNA reads as TGTGCCAGCAGCCAGGCACAGGTACTCTCCTACGAGCAGTACTTC.

The gene calls are TRBV4-3 and TRBJ2-3; 10 bases fit TRBD2. This CDR3 contains 17 residues. V trimming: 0 bases; J trimming: 6 bases; junction bases outside the gene matches: 9. Germline V gene data show CDR1 as LGHNA and CDR2 as YSLEER. The CDR3 sequence: CASSQEVAGGQRDTQYF. The CDR3 DNA reads TGCGCCAGCAGCCAAGAGGTAGCGGGGGGCCAACGGGATACGCAGTATTTT.

In its sample, this clone was seen a few times. The chain has TRBV6-1 and TRBJ2-7, with TRBD2 matching 10 bases. Trimming at V came to 3 bases and at J to 0 bases, leaving 2 bases not matched to a gene. Germline CDR1 and CDR2: MNHNS and SASEGT. This CDR3 contains 15 residues. The CDR3, as DNA: TGTGCCAGCAGTGACCTAGCGGGGGCCTCCTACGAGCAGTACTTC. It is translated as CASSDLAGASYEQYF.

The chain uses TRBV6-1 and TRBJ2-1; D might be TRBD2 (6 bases). The V end lost 2 bases, the J end lost 7 bases, and 15 bases lay between the germline ends. CDR1 is MNHNS and CDR2 is SASEGT in the germline V gene. The CDR3 length is 15 residues. Here the CDR3 reads CASSEWGLGRNEQFF. The DNA for the CDR3 is TGTGCCAGCAGTGAATGGGGACTGGGACGGAATGAGCAGTTCTTC.